This T cell receptor beta chain derives from a study of T-cell reconstitution after alpha-beta-depleted transplantation in children. Study observations and caveats: T-cell counts and diversity were attributed mostly to newly produced T cells one year after transplant. Alpha-beta T cells present about two months after transplant were reported to originate from several hundred expanded graft clones. Several patients had high TCRbeta diversity at day 60; it came from surviving recipient T cells and thymic progenitors.

Unique molecular identifiers were built into the TCRbeta library. TCRdb re-called the PCR reads through MiXCR, storing one row per CDR3 protein. The sample lists about 210,000 distinct CDR3 sequences, about 15% occurring once. Worth noting for this clonotype: The antigen is unknown.

The V segment lost 7 bases and the J segment 6 bases; nucleotides outside the gene matches: 11. The CDR3 runs 17 residues. Germline values: CDR1 MDHEN, CDR2 SYDVKM. Sequenced here: PBMCs, mostly from graft donor cells, sampled 360 days after TCRalphabeta/CD19-depleted stem cell transplant. The chain couples TRBV28 to TRBJ2-1; 14 positions agree with TRBD2. The TCR sequence derives from a male patient under 10 years old who had a stem cell transplant for acute lymphoblastic leukemia, so the T cells may come from the graft donor. CDR3 coding DNA: TGTGCCAGCAACTCTCGTTGGGGGACTAGCGGGGGCAATGAGCAGTTCTTC. Its translation: CASNSRWGTSGGNEQFF. The full variable domain, completed using reference TRBV28 and TRBJ2-1, is DVKVTQSSRYLVKRTGEKVFLECVQDMDHENMFWYRQDPGLGLRLIYFSYDVKMKEKGDIPEGYSVSREKKERFSLILESASTNQTSMYLCASNSRWGTSGGNEQFFGPGTRLTVL.